The rows below give T cell receptor beta chains drawn from one sample of a study of CXCR4 blockade with PD-1 therapy in pancreatic cancer. This table comes from immunoSEQ multiplex PCR, and its TCRdb copy is limited to in-frame clones, with some not included. This sample has approximately 4,800 clones, with more than 45% found just once. Sequenced sample: tumor tissue. These receptors all stem from a human donor with pancreatic ductal adenocarcinoma. Both conserved end residues are part of each CDR3. The D gene is left open where the match is weak. Not all rows give a size; the values are once, few, many and, for expanded clones, a class.

d_call,clone_size,j_call,v_call,cdr3_aa,cdr3_nt
.,once,TRBJ1-4,TRBV28,CASSLGTANEKLFF,TGTGCCAGCAGCCTTGGGACGGCTAATGAAAAACTGTTTTTT
.,few,TRBJ2-3,TRBV2,CASSERTDTQYF,TGTGCCAGCAGTGAGAGGACAGATACGCAGTATTTT
TRBD2,few,TRBJ2-7,TRBV7-4,CASSSPGLAGFYEQYF,TGTGCCAGCAGCTCGCCGGGACTAGCGGGATTCTACGAGCAGTACTTC
TRBD2,.,TRBJ2-7,TRBV5-1,CASSLGGTSSYEQYF,TGCGCCAGCAGCTTGGGGGGGACTAGCTCTTACGAGCAGTACTTC
TRBD2,.,TRBJ2-3,TRBV15,CATSRVRLAGADTQYF,TGTGCCACCAGCAGAGTAAGACTAGCGGGTGCAGATACGCAGTATTTT
TRBD1,.,TRBJ2-5,TRBV10-1,CAPRDRATQYF,TGCGCCCCTCGGGACAGGGCGACCCAGTACTTC
.,.,TRBJ1-1,TRBV5-1,CASSLARWGTEAFF,TGCGCCAGCAGCTTAGCCAGGTGGGGCACTGAAGCTTTCTTT
.,few,TRBJ1-4,TRBV12-1,CASGPVINEKLFF,TGTGCCAGCGGTCCGGTAATTAATGAAAAACTGTTTTTT
TRBD1,once,TRBJ1-2,TRBV18,CASSPGTAFYGYTF,TGTGCCAGCTCACCGGGGACAGCCTTCTATGGCTACACCTTC
.,.,TRBJ2-3,TRBV9,CATLEWGTDTQYF,TGTGCCACTTTGGAGTGGGGCACAGATACGCAGTATTTT
TRBD2,.,TRBJ2-1,TRBV29-1,CSAGTSGRIMFNEQFF,TGCAGCGCCGGGACTAGCGGGAGAATAATGTTCAATGAGCAGTTCTTC
TRBD2,.,TRBJ2-3,TRBV29-1,CSVETSGSMLGTQYF,TGCAGCGTTGAGACTAGCGGGAGCATGCTGGGGACGCAGTATTTT
.,few,TRBJ2-2,TRBV11-3,CASSGNSGRITGELFF,TGTGCCAGCAGCGGAAACTCGGGACGGATCACCGGGGAGCTGTTTTTT
TRBD2,.,TRBJ2-1,TRBV10-2,CASSERAEAGDSQFF,TGCGCCAGCAGTGAAAGGGCAGAGGCGGGGGATTCGCAGTTCTTC
.,.,TRBJ2-5,TRBV12-5,CASGPGGGVLQETQYF,TGTGCTAGTGGCCCGGGCGGCGGGGTCCTCCAAGAGACCCAGTACTTC
.,.,TRBJ1-4,TRBV7-6,CASSASQPWRNEKLFF,TGTGCCAGCAGCGCCAGCCAGCCCTGGAGGAATGAAAAACTGTTTTTT
TRBD2,.,TRBJ2-3,TRBV11-3,CASSFRLAGGLDTQYF,TGTGCCAGCAGCTTTAGACTAGCGGGAGGTTTAGATACGCAGTATTTT
TRBD1,.,TRBJ2-7,TRBV19,CASSDRQGTYEQYF,TGTGCCAGTAGTGACCGACAGGGAACCTACGAGCAGTACTTC
.,.,TRBJ2-3,TRBV10-3,CAIKGGEATDTQYF,TGTGCCATCAAAGGGGGGGAGGCCACAGATACGCAGTATTTT
TRBD2,.,TRBJ2-2,TRBV29-1,CSVGGLAGGELFF,TGCAGCGTAGGGGGACTAGCTGGCGGGGAGCTGTTTTTT
.,.,TRBJ2-7,TRBV19,CASSTSRGAAYEQYF,TGTGCCAGTAGTACATCCAGGGGCGCAGCCTACGAGCAGTACTTC
TRBD1,medium-sized,TRBJ1-2,TRBV6-8,CASRRDRGRGGYTF,TGTGCCAGCAGGCGGGACAGGGGGCGCGGAGGCTACACCTTC
.,few,TRBJ1-1,TRBV19,CASNHLPMNTEAFF,TGTGCCAGCAATCACCTGCCTATGAACACTGAAGCTTTCTTT
.,.,TRBJ2-6,TRBV19,CASRLGSGANVLTF,TGTGCCAGTAGATTGGGATCTGGGGCCAACGTCCTGACTTTC
TRBD2,.,TRBJ2-1,TRBV11-3,CASSPGGNPDSSSYNEQFF,TGTGCCAGCAGCCCCGGGGGGAACCCGGACTCCAGCTCCTACAATGAACAGTTCTTC
.,.,TRBJ1-1,TRBV10-2,CASSESRQVGPEAFF,TGCGCCAGCAGTGAGTCGAGACAGGTTGGCCCTGAAGCTTTCTTT
.,.,TRBJ2-2,TRBV10-1,CASGTGLSTGELFF,TGCGCCAGCGGGACGGGACTTTCCACCGGGGAGCTGTTTTTT
.,few,TRBJ2-2,TRBV1,CASSQGFGLAGGGELFF,TGCGCCAGCAGCCAGGGATTTGGACTAGCGGGAGGTGGGGAGCTGTTTTTT
.,.,TRBJ2-7,TRBV18,CASSLGASSYEQYF,TGTGCCAGCTCACTCGGGGCTTCCTCCTACGAGCAGTACTTC
.,.,TRBJ2-3,TRBV18,CASSPGQASTDTQYF,TGTGCCAGCTCACCAGGGCAGGCGAGCACAGATACGCAGTATTTT
TRBD1,.,TRBJ1-2,TRBV10-1,CASKDRGNYGYTF,TGCGCCAGCAAGGACAGGGGGAACTATGGCTACACCTTC
TRBD1,.,TRBJ2-2,TRBV6-7,CASSYDPHRGLYTGELFF,TGTGCCAGCAGTTACGACCCTCACAGGGGTTTATATACCGGGGAGCTGTTTTTT
TRBD1,.,TRBJ2-1,TRBV18,CASSQQGFVYNEQFF,TGTGCCAGCTCCCAACAGGGGTTCGTCTACAATGAGCAGTTCTTC
.,few,TRBJ2-3,TRBV2,CASSNRKGGTDTQYF,TGTGCCAGCAGCAACAGGAAGGGGGGCACAGATACGCAGTATTTT
TRBD1,.,TRBJ1-1,TRBV10-2,CASRTGTGGTEAFF,TGCGCCAGCAGGACCGGGACAGGGGGCACTGAAGCTTTCTTT
.,.,TRBJ1-5,TRBV19,CASSFGGGVSNQPQHF,TGTGCCAGTAGTTTCGGTGGAGGGGTTAGCAATCAGCCCCAGCATTTT